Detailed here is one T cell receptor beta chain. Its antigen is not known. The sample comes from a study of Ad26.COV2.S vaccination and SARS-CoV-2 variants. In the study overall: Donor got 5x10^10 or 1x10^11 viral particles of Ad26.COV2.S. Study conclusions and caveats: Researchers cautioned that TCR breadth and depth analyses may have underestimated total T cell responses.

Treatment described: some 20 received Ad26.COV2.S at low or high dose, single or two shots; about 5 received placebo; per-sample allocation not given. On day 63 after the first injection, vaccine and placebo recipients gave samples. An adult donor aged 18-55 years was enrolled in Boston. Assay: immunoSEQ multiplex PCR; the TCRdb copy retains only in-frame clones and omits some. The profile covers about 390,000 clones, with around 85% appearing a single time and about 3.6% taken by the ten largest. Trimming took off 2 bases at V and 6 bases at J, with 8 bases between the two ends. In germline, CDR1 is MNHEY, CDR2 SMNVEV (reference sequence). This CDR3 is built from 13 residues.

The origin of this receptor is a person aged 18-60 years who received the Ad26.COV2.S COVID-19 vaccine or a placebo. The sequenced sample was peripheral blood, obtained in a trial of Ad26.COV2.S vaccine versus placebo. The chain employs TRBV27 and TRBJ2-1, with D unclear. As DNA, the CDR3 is TGTGCCAGCAGTTTACACAGATCCAATGAGCAGTTCTTC. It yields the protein CASSLHRSNEQFF.